This T cell receptor beta chain is from a study of Ad26.COV2.S vaccination and SARS-CoV-2 variants. Study in general: The donor belonged to the COV1001 Ad26.COV2.S trial arm. Study-level findings and limits: Spike-specific responses of CD8+ and CD4+ T cells were reported to display substantial breadth after vaccination.

Regarding treatment: approximately 18 received Ad26.COV2.S at low or high dose, single or two shots; about 5 received placebo; per-sample allocation not given. Sampling was done on day 63 after the first vaccine or placebo injection. Libraries were prepared by immunoSEQ multiplex PCR; TCRdb keeps only in-frame clonotypes and omits some of them. The sample comprises fewer than 900,000 clones, around 92% of which are singletons, and about 1.5% rests with the top ten. Turning to this clone: What it binds is unknown.

Germline CDR1 is KGHDR and CDR2 is SFDVKD. CDR3 length: 15 amino acids. After removal of 3 bases from V and 4 bases from J, the junction contained 2 bases not matched to a gene. The chain uses TRBV24-1 and TRBJ2-1; 10 nucleotides match TRBD2. The TCR comes from a person aged 18 to 59 who received the Ad26.COV2.S COVID-19 vaccine or a placebo. This specimen consisted of peripheral blood, obtained in a trial of Ad26.COV2.S vaccine versus placebo. CDR3: CATSDGAGGYNEQFF. In nucleotides, the CDR3 is TGTGCCACCAGTGATGGAGCGGGGGGGTACAATGAGCAGTTCTTC.